The 13 T cell receptor beta chains listed next were all sequenced from one sample in a study of blood T cell repertoires in COVID-19. TCRdb keeps only in-frame clones here, not all; method: immunoSEQ multiplex PCR. The table has around 130,000 clones, around four fifths seen once; the top ten hold 15% to 20%. The sample taken for sequencing was PBMCs or T cells enriched from blood (not recorded which). These receptor sequences come from a man aged 25-45 years who had recovered from COVID-19.

This chain connects TRBV11-2 to TRBJ2-3; 12 positions agree with TRBD2. Trimming at V came to 2 bases and at J to 5 bases, leaving 8 bases not matched to a gene. There are 17 residues in the CDR3. The germline CDR1 and CDR2 sequences are SGHAT and FQNNGV. As DNA, the CDR3 is TGTGCCAGCAGCTTAAGAAGGGCGGGACTAGCGGGAGATACGCAGTATTTT. This codes for CASSLRRAGLAGDTQYF.

V and J are TRBV4-1 and TRBJ1-6; TRBD1 is a possible D gene (5 bases). Germline V gene data show CDR1 as MGHRA and CDR2 as YSYEKL. Trimming shortened V by 4 bases and J by 4 bases, and 11 bases separated the two germline ends. The CDR3 runs 15 residues. The CDR3 loop reads CASSPGPEYNSPLHF. CDR3 in DNA: TGCGCCAGCAGCCCAGGGCCTGAATATAATTCACCCCTCCACTTT.

The chain links TRBV7-9 to TRBJ1-2; TRBD1 is a possible D gene (6 bases). V was cut by 5 bases and J by 6 bases, with 19 bases left in between. CDR1 SEHNR and CDR2 FQNEAQ come from the germline V gene (reference sequence). There are 15 residues in the CDR3. CDR3 residues: CASSPANLQGNGYTF. The CDR3 bases are TGTGCCAGCAGCCCAGCTAATTTACAGGGCAATGGCTACACCTTC.

This chain joins TRBV7-8 and TRBJ1-2, with D possibly matching TRBD1 (6 bases). This CDR3 is built from 14 residues. The germline gives CDR1 SGHVS, CDR2 FQNEAQ. Trimming removed 5 bases from V and 6 bases from J, with 16 bases in between. The CDR3 nucleotides read TGTGCCAGCAGCCCCCGAGAGGGGGACCATGGCTACACCTTC. It yields the protein CASSPREGDHGYTF.

V and J are TRBV9 and TRBJ2-3, with unresolved D. Germline CDR1 and CDR2: SGDLS and YYNGEE. The CDR3 covers 13 residues. The V end was cut by 0 bases, the J end by 2 bases, with 4 bases between. The chain's CDR3 is CASSVAHTDTQYF. The CDR3 nucleotides are TGTGCCAGCAGCGTAGCACACACAGATACGCAGTATTTT.

This clone was counted once. The V call is TRBV25-1, the J call TRBJ2-7, with 9 positions matching TRBD2. The CDR3 runs to 14 residues. Germline V gene lookup returns CDR1 MGHDK and CDR2 SYGVNS. The ends lost 6 bases at V and 2 bases at J; junction bases unmatched: 5. The DNA for the CDR3 is TGTGCCAGCAGCCCAGCGGGAGGCCCCTACGAGCAGTACTTC. This sequence encodes CASSPAGGPYEQYF.

V gene TRBV19 combines with J gene TRBJ1-5; tentative D call: TRBD1 (6 bases). CDR1 and CDR2 from the germline V gene are LNHDA and SQIVND (reference sequence). V gave up 4 bases and J gave up 7 bases, with 17 bases separating them. The CDR3 consists of 15 residues. The chain's CDR3 is CASSTPWTAGQPQHF. DNA of the CDR3: TGTGCCAGTAGTACGCCCTGGACAGCAGGACAGCCCCAGCATTTT.

The chain joins TRBV19 to TRBJ2-7; D is perhaps TRBD2 (5 bases). Germline lookup yields CDR1 LNHDA and CDR2 SQIVND (reference sequence). V was pared by 4 bases and J by 0 bases, with 13 bases between. This CDR3 spans 15 amino acids. CDR3 sequence reads: CASSTGNSGSYEQYF. DNA of the CDR3: TGTGCCAGTAGTACCGGGAACAGCGGCTCCTACGAGCAGTACTTC.

V gene TRBV11-2 combines with J gene TRBJ2-5, with a weak D call TRBD1 (5 bases). The germline gives CDR1 SGHAT, CDR2 FQNNGV. There are 12 residues in the CDR3. Deletions cut 2 bases from V and 7 bases from J, with 8 bases between. CDR3 DNA sequence: TGTGCCAGCAGCTTACAGGGTTCGACCCAGTACTTC. It translates to CASSLQGSTQYF.

This chain uses TRBV5-6 with TRBJ2-2; perhaps TRBD2 as D (6 bases). Germline-derived CDR1 and CDR2 are SGHDT and YYEEEE. V was pared by 6 bases and J by 4 bases, with 16 bases between. This CDR3 spans 15 amino acids. This chain's CDR3 is CASTTLETSTGELFF. Here the CDR3 DNA reads TGTGCCAGCACCACCCTCGAGACTAGCACCGGGGAGCTGTTTTTT.

V usage is TRBV10-3 and J usage is TRBJ2-7; D ambiguous. Germline CDR1 is ENHRY and CDR2 is SYGVKD. Trimming left V 0 bases short and J 7 bases short, with 13 bases between. The CDR3 is 14 residues long. The CDR3 DNA reads as TGTGCCATCAGTGAGTCCACTCTAGAGTGGGAGCAGTACTTC. It codes for CAISESTLEWEQYF.

The genes are TRBV9 and TRBJ2-1, with a weak D call TRBD1 (6 bases). Deletions cut 0 bases from V and 9 bases from J, with 13 bases between. Germline CDR1 is SGDLS and CDR2 is YYNGEE. This CDR3 contains 14 residues. The CDR3 spells CASSVEGGRTEQFF. CDR3 in DNA: TGTGCCAGCAGCGTAGAAGGGGGACGTACTGAGCAGTTCTTC.

The chain combines TRBV11-1 with TRBJ2-1; 7 nucleotides match TRBD1. The CDR3 covers 16 residues. The ends lost 3 bases at V and 3 bases at J; junction bases unmatched: 8. The germline gives CDR1 SGHAT, CDR2 FQDESV (reference sequence). This CDR3 is CASSLAVGTVYNEQFF. CDR3 bases: TGTGCCAGCAGCTTGGCCGTTGGGACAGTCTACAATGAGCAGTTCTTC.